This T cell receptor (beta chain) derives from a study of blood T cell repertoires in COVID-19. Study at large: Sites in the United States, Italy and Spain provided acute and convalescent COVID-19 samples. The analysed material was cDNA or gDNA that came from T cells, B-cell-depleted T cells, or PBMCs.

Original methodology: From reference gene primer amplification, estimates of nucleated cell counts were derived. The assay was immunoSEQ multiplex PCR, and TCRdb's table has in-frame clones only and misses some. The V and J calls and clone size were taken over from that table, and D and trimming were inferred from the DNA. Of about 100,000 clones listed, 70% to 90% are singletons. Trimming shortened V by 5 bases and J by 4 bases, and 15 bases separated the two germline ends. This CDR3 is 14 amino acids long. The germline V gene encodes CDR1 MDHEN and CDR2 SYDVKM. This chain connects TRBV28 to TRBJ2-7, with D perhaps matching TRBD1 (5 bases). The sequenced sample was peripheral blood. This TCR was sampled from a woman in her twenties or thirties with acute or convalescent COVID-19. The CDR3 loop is CASSPPGRGYEQYF. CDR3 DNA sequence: TGTGCCAGCAGTCCCCCAGGAAGGGGATACGAGCAGTACTTC.